Listed below are T cell receptor beta chains from one sample, sequenced in a study of vaccination and CD4 T cells after COVID-19. For these receptors, no antigen is known. TCRdb reprocessed the PCR reads with MiXCR, giving one entry per CDR3 protein. The repertoire has about 12,000 distinct CDR3 sequences, roughly 51% of them found once; the top ten carry 30%. Sequencing used CD4+ T cells from blood, cultured in vitro. The receptor source for this set is a human donor who had recovered from COVID-19. The CDR3 runs from the conserved cysteine through the conserved F or W. Each record gives: V gene, D gene, clone size, J gene, CDR3 protein, CDR3 DNA. A D gene is named only where the DNA matches it firmly. Clone size is stated in some rows and not others, as once, few, many or a class when expanded.

>TRBV28|NA|NA|TRBJ1-2
CASSLALDSGYTF
TGTGCCAGCAGTTTAGCCCTGGACAGTGGCTACACCTTC
>TRBV6-2/TRBV6-3|NA|NA|TRBJ1-5
CASSYSRGASNQPQHF
TGTGCCAGCAGTTACTCCAGAGGCGCAAGCAATCAGCCCCAGCATTTT
>TRBV7-8|TRBD2|NA|TRBJ2-1
CASSPPGLAVPYNEQFF
TGTGCCAGCAGCCCACCGGGACTAGCGGTTCCCTACAATGAGCAGTTCTTC
>TRBV10-3|NA|NA|TRBJ2-1
CAISESSFRGENEQFF
TGTGCCATCAGTGAGTCCAGTTTTCGGGGCGAAAATGAGCAGTTCTTC
>TRBV25-1|NA|NA|TRBJ1-3
CASSAGSNTIYF
TGTGCCAGCAGTGCAGGTAGTAACACCATATATTTT
>TRBV6-1|TRBD1|NA|TRBJ1-1
CASTWDSQAFF
TGTGCCAGCACCTGGGACAGCCAAGCTTTCTTT
>TRBV5-8|TRBD1|NA|TRBJ1-4
CASSQRQGSGEKLFF
TGTGCCAGCAGCCAGAGACAGGGGTCGGGTGAAAAACTGTTTTTT
>TRBV20-1|NA|NA|TRBJ2-1
CSARVMGNEQFF
TGCAGTGCTAGGGTGATGGGCAATGAGCAGTTCTTC
>TRBV5-1|NA|NA|TRBJ2-3
CASSLGGGSLTDTQYF
TGCGCCAGCAGCTTGGGTGGAGGGAGCCTCACAGATACGCAGTATTTT
>TRBV6-1|NA|few|TRBJ2-5
CASISFTVRETQYF
TGTGCCAGCATTAGTTTTACAGTACGAGAGACCCAGTACTTC
>TRBV20-1|NA|few|TRBJ2-3
CSAWGRDSTDTQYF
TGCAGTGCCTGGGGCCGGGATAGCACAGATACGCAGTATTTT
>TRBV28|NA|few|TRBJ1-2
CASTTDSFYGYTF
TGTGCCAGCACGACTGACAGCTTCTATGGCTACACCTTC
>TRBV7-2|NA|few|TRBJ2-5
CASSFQGQETQYF
TGTGCCAGCAGCTTCCAGGGGCAAGAGACCCAGTACTTC
>TRBV10-3|NA|few|TRBJ2-1
CAISKRDTYNEQFF
TGTGCCATCAGTAAACGGGACACCTACAATGAGCAGTTCTTC
>TRBV12-3/TRBV12-4|TRBD1|NA|TRBJ2-1
CASSLSRQGDEQFF
TGTGCCAGCAGTCTCAGCAGACAGGGGGATGAGCAGTTCTTC
>TRBV7-2|NA|few|TRBJ1-6
CASSLLLDSYSPLHF
TGTGCCAGCAGCTTACTTCTTGACAGTTATTCACCCCTCCACTTT
>TRBV24-1|TRBD1|NA|TRBJ1-5
CATSDTGTGTESPQHF
TGTGCCACCAGTGATACCGGGACAGGGACGGAATCGCCCCAGCATTTT
>TRBV19|TRBD1|NA|TRBJ2-5
CASSRKTGVQETQYF
TGTGCCAGTAGCCGAAAGACAGGGGTCCAAGAGACCCAGTACTTC
>TRBV7-3|TRBD1|NA|TRBJ1-3
CASSLQGATGNTIYF
TGTGCCAGCAGCTTACAGGGGGCAACTGGAAACACCATATATTTT
>TRBV6-1|TRBD1|NA|TRBJ2-5
CASSPITGAQETQYF
TGTGCCAGCAGTCCGATTACAGGGGCGCAAGAGACCCAGTACTTC
>TRBV7-9|NA|large|TRBJ2-3
CASSDIGRNTDTQYF
TGTGCCAGCAGCGATATCGGGAGAAACACAGATACGCAGTATTTT
>TRBV18|NA|few|TRBJ1-6
CASSPRGNDNNSPLHF
TGTGCCAGCTCACCCAGAGGGAACGACAATAATTCACCCCTCCACTTT
>TRBV19|NA|NA|TRBJ2-5
CASRQSGETQYF
TGTGCCAGCCGACAGTCCGGGGAGACCCAGTACTTC